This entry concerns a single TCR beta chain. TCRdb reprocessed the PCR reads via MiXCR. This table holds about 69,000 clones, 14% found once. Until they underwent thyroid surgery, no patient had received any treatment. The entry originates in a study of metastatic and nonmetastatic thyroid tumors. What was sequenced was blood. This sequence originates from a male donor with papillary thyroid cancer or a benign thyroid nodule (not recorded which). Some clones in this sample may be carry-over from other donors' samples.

For the CDR3, the DNA is TGTGCCAGCAGCGACAGGGGGCGTAGCACTGAAGCTTTCTTT. Translating it yields CASSDRGRSTEAFF. The chain links TRBV6-2 or TRBV6-3 to TRBJ1-1, with TRBD1 matching 10 bases. The junction had 5 bases not matched to a gene; V was cut back by 6 bases and J by 4 bases. The CDR3 extends over 14 amino acids. Germline V CDR1 and CDR2: MNHEY, SVGEGT.